The 3 T cell receptor beta chains below all came from one sample that was sequenced in a study of T cell repertoires in cytomegalovirus infection. TCRdb itself ran the reads through MiXCR, one entry per CDR3 protein. Among 490,000 or so distinct CDR3 sequences, around 11% were seen once, and the ten largest hold 10%. The source material was PBMCs. These receptors were collected from a human donor in good health (CMV status not recorded). Some clones in this sample may be carry-over from other donors' samples.

This clonotype was observed at least ten times. The chain carries TRBV5-5 and TRBJ2-1, with 8 bases matching TRBD2. V lost 4 bases to trimming and J lost 0 bases; unmatched junction nucleotides: 6. Germline CDR1 and CDR2: SGHKS and YYEKEE (reference sequence). The CDR3 is 16 residues long. The CDR3 nucleotides read TGTGCCAGCAGCCGGACTAGCATAAGCTCCTACAATGAGCAGTTCTTC. Its protein product is CASSRTSISSYNEQFF.

This clonotype was observed many times. J is TRBJ2-7 and V is TRBV6-4, with 9 positions matching TRBD2. J was trimmed by 2 bases and V by 3 bases; bases with no gene match: 5. The CDR3 sequence is 15 residues long. CDR1 and CDR2 from the germline V gene are MRHNA and SNTAGT. The CDR3 region has the DNA TGTGCCAGCAGTGAAAGGGCTAGCGGGACCTACGAGCAGTACTTC. This codes for CASSERASGTYEQYF.

This clonotype was observed at least ten times. This chain connects TRBV7-2 to TRBJ1-3; a weak D match, TRBD1 (6 bases). CDR1 is SGHTA and CDR2 is FQGNSA in the germline V gene. The CDR3 runs 14 residues. V gave up 1 base and J gave up 4 bases, with 8 bases separating them. The chain's CDR3 is CASSLGGGGNTIYF. The CDR3 nucleotides are TGTGCCAGCAGCTTAGGCGGGGGCGGAAACACCATATATTTT.